These 15 T cell receptor beta chains were all obtained from the same sample, sequenced in a study of T cell responses to AZD1222 COVID-19 vaccine. TCRdb's copy holds only in-frame clones and misses some; the assay was immunoSEQ multiplex PCR. The data show about 75,000 clones, roughly 88% seen once. The material was peripheral blood, obtained 28 days after the second dose of the MenACWY control vaccine. Receptors originate from an adult who received the MenACWY meningococcal vaccine as a control.

To note about this clone: Different DNA sequences within this sample yield the same CDR3. V is TRBV19 and J is TRBJ1-2; 9 bases map to TRBD1. The CDR3 is 13 amino acids. Looked up from germline, CDR1 is LNHDA and CDR2 is SQIVND (reference sequence). The ends lost 5 bases at V and 8 bases at J; junction bases unmatched: 6. This CDR3 is CASSPQGAGGYTF. In DNA, the CDR3 is TGTGCCAGTAGTCCACAGGGGGCGGGAGGCTACACCTTC.

The V call is TRBV7-9, the J call TRBJ2-7, with 15 bases that match TRBD2. Germline V gene lookup returns CDR1 SEHNR and CDR2 FQNEAQ (reference sequence). This CDR3 spans 17 amino acids. The V segment lost 4 bases and the J segment 2 bases; nucleotides outside the gene matches: 6. CDR3 nucleotide sequence: TGTGCCAGCAGCTACGGACTAGCGGGGGGGGTCACCTACGAGCAGTACTTC. This codes for CASSYGLAGGVTYEQYF.

V usage is TRBV3-1 (or the pseudogene TRBV3-2) and J usage is TRBJ2-1, with 16 bases that match TRBD2. CDR3 size: 15 residues. Per germline, CDR1 LGHDT and CDR2 YNNKEL (reference sequence). Unmatched junction bases numbered 4, after V lost 4 bases and J lost 10 bases. The chain's CDR3 is CASSLGLAGGLEQFF. The CDR3 region has the DNA TGTGCCAGCAGCCTGGGACTAGCGGGGGGGCTGGAGCAGTTCTTC.

This clone was found once. The chain joins TRBV7-6 to TRBJ1-3; 7 bases align to TRBD1. Looked up from germline, CDR1 is SGHVS and CDR2 is FNYEAQ. J was trimmed by 0 bases and V by 10 bases; bases with no gene match: 6. This CDR3 contains 14 residues. The CDR3 is CANRGTGSGNTIYF. The CDR3 DNA reads TGTGCCAACAGGGGCACGGGCTCTGGAAACACCATATATTTT. Complete variable domain (other parts from reference TRBV7-6 and TRBJ1-3): GAGVSQSPRYKVTKRGQDVALRCDPISGHVSLYWYRQALGQGPEFLTYFNYEAQQDKSGLPNDRFSAERPEGSISTLTIQRTEQRDSAMYRCANRGTGSGNTIYFGEGSWLTVV.

A note on this clone: The sample carries other DNA sequences with the same CDR3. The chain is built from TRBV6-5 and TRBJ1-1; 9 bases align to TRBD1. With V trimmed by 5 bases and J by 5 bases, 3 bases remained unmatched. The CDR3 is 13 amino acids. CDR1 is MNHEY and CDR2 is SVGAGI in the germline V gene. DNA for the CDR3: TGTGCCAGCAGTCGCGGACAGGGGACTGAAGCTTTCTTT. Its protein product is CASSRGQGTEAFF.

The chain couples TRBV10-3 to TRBJ2-7, with 9 bases aligning to TRBD1. Germline V gene data show CDR1 as ENHRY and CDR2 as SYGVKD. The CDR3 totals 13 residues. Trimming cost V 11 bases and J 4 bases; bases outside gene matches: 9. The CDR3 sequence is CAVRTGDGYEQYF. CDR3 DNA sequence: TGTGCCGTCCGGACAGGGGACGGGTACGAGCAGTACTTC.

This sequence joins TRBV6-4 and TRBJ1-4, with D possibly TRBD1 on 5 matching bases. CDR1 is MRHNA and CDR2 is SNTAGT in the germline V gene. V was pared by 4 bases and J by 6 bases, with 12 bases between. The CDR3 totals 14 residues. The CDR3, as DNA: TGTGCCAGCAGTGTGGGGCCCGGGGATGAAAAACTGTTTTTT. Translating it yields CASSVGPGDEKLFF.

This chain uses TRBV14 with TRBJ1-1; tentative D call: TRBD1 (6 bases). With 4 bases removed from V and 3 bases from J, the gap between germline ends came to 15 bases. The CDR3 has 15 residues. The germline gives CDR1 SGHDN, CDR2 FVKESK. CDR3 bases: TGTGCCAGCAGCCGAGTTGGGGGGGCGGACACTGAAGCTTTCTTT. Its protein is CASSRVGGADTEAFF.

The CDR3 DNA sequence: TGTGCCAGTAGGGGGACAGGGTTAGGGACCGGGGAGCTGTTTTTT. Amino acid sequence: CASRGTGLGTGELFF. The chain carries TRBV19 and TRBJ2-2; TRBD1 agrees at 9 bases. The V segment lost 6 bases and the J segment 5 bases; nucleotides outside the gene matches: 7. The CDR3 has 15 residues. Germline lookup yields CDR1 LNHDA and CDR2 SQIVND (reference sequence).

V and J are TRBV2 and TRBJ2-5; no clear D. Germline CDR1 and CDR2: SNHLY and FYNNEI. The CDR3 runs 13 residues. Trimming stripped 7 bases from V and 3 bases from J, with 12 bases between. CDR3 sequence: CASTPGTKETQYF. The CDR3 region has the DNA TGTGCCAGCACCCCTGGCACCAAAGAGACCCAGTACTTC.

The V gene is TRBV3-1 (or the pseudogene TRBV3-2), the J gene TRBJ1-2; D may be TRBD1 (5 bases). The V gene's germline CDR1 is LGHDT and CDR2 YNNKEL (reference sequence). There are 14 residues in the CDR3. V was shortened by 3 bases and J by 8 bases, with 16 bases between the two germline ends. The CDR3 DNA sequence: TGTGCCAGCAGCCACAGGCCGGGGGAAGGAGGCTACACCTTC. Residues: CASSHRPGEGGYTF.

The rearrangement joins TRBV7-2 to TRBJ2-2, with a tentative D call TRBD1 (6 bases). This CDR3 spans 12 amino acids. Germline-derived CDR1 and CDR2 are SGHTA and FQGNSA. V was pared by 5 bases and J by 6 bases, with 7 bases between. DNA of the CDR3: TGTGCCAGCAGCCAGGGGTCCGGGGAGCTGTTTTTT. It translates to CASSQGSGELFF.

The chain uses TRBV12-3 or TRBV12-4 and TRBJ2-7, with 7 bases aligning to TRBD2. V was clipped by 5 bases and J by 3 bases; unmatched bases: 1. The CDR3 runs 12 residues. CDR3 amino acids: CASSRTSYEQYF. The CDR3 DNA is TGTGCCAGCAGTCGGACTAGCTACGAGCAGTACTTC.

The chain recombines TRBV7-2 with TRBJ2-4; no firm D call. Germline CDR1 reads SGHTA; CDR2 reads FQGNSA. The CDR3 contains 15 residues. Trimming removed 5 bases from V and 6 bases from J, with 17 bases in between. The CDR3 DNA follows: TGTGCCAGCAGCCCCCGGATCCCCGGGCCAAACATTCAGTACTTC. Residues: CASSPRIPGPNIQYF.

A single count supports this clone. The rearrangement joins TRBV19 to TRBJ2-7; unclear D gene. This CDR3 comprises 14 residues. V was clipped by 3 bases and J by 0 bases, with 9 bases between them. Germline assignment: CDR1 LNHDA and CDR2 SQIVND (reference sequence). The CDR3 reads CASSIGRSSYEQYF. The CDR3 coding sequence is TGTGCCAGTAGTATCGGTCGCAGCTCCTACGAGCAGTACTTC.